This TCR beta chain emerged from a study of spatial heterogeneity in lung cancer. Study-wide results and caveats: Circulating ubiquitous expanded tumor TCRs were observed more frequently at resection than at follow-up.

The CDR3 covers 15 residues. From germline, CDR1 is DFQATT and CDR2 SNEGSKA (reference sequence). V lost 0 bases, J lost 5 bases, and 9 bases stayed unmatched. Time point indicated: blood taken at disease recurrence. Unsorted whole RNA samples from tumor, nontumor lung or frozen PBMC were sequenced. TCRdb analysed the 5' RACE reads with MiXCR anew, one entry per CDR3 protein. Seen here are over 7,500 distinct CDR3 sequences, 3% to 4.5% observed once, and the top ten hold around a sixth. The sample holds many counts of this clonotype. The antigen remains undetermined. For a library built for alpha chains, this beta chain is a stray read; little rests on its size.

The clonotype comes from a female donor with early-stage non-small cell lung cancer. Sequences were derived from PBMCs, sampled at recurrence. The rearrangement uses TRBV20-1 and TRBJ2-7; 8 nucleotides line up with TRBD2. The CDR3 nucleotides read TGCAGTGCTAGAGATCCTCCCGGGGGGGTTCACGAGCAGTACTTC. Translating it yields CSARDPPGGVHEQYF.